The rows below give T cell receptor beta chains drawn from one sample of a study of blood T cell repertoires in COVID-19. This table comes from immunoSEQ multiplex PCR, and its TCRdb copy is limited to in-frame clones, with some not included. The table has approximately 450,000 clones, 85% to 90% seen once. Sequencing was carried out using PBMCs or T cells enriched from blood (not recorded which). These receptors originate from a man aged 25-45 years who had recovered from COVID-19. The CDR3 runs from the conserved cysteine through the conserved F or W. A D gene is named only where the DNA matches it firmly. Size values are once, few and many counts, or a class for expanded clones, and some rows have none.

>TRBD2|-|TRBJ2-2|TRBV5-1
CASSLGGSLGELFF
TGCGCCAGCAGCTTGGGCGGGAGTCTTGGGGAGCTGTTTTTT
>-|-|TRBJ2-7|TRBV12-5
CASGLAHTDRDPSYEQYF
TGTGCTAGTGGTTTGGCACACACAGATCGCGATCCGTCCTACGAGCAGTACTTC
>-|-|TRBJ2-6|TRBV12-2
CASRLAGDRGVLTF
TGTGCAAGTCGCTTAGCTGGCGACAGGGGCGTCCTGACTTTC
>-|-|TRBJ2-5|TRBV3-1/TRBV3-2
CASSQAAVRGETQYF
TGTGCCAGCAGCCAAGCGGCAGTCAGGGGTGAGACCCAGTACTTC
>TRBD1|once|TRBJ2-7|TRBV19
CASSHIRDSEQYF
TGTGCCAGTAGTCACATCCGGGACAGCGAGCAGTACTTC
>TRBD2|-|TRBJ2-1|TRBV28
CASSTRAGVRNEQFF
TGTGCCAGCAGCACTAGAGCGGGGGTTAGGAATGAGCAGTTCTTC
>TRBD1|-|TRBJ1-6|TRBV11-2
CASSLRTGASSSYNSPLHF
TGTGCCAGCAGCTTGAGGACAGGGGCCTCGAGCTCCTATAATTCACCCCTCCACTTT
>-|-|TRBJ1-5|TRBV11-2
CASSLHIDQPQHF
TGTGCCAGCAGCTTACACATCGATCAGCCCCAGCATTTT
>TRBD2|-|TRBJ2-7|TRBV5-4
CASSWGGPGGSYEQYF
TGTGCCAGCAGCTGGGGGGGTCCAGGTGGTTCCTACGAGCAGTACTTC
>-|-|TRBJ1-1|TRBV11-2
CASSRSQQGEAFF
TGTGCCAGCAGCCGGAGTCAACAGGGTGAAGCTTTCTTT
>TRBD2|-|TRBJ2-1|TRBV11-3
CASSIAASGGGLLNEQFF
TGTGCCAGCAGCATAGCAGCTAGCGGGGGGGGCCTCCTCAATGAGCAGTTCTTC
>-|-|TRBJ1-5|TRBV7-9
CASSSMGAGAAGPQHF
TGTGCCAGCAGCTCAATGGGGGCAGGGGCCGCGGGGCCCCAGCATTTT
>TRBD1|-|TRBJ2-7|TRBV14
CASRSGTGESYEQYF
TGTGCCAGCAGGTCCGGGACAGGGGAATCCTACGAGCAGTACTTC
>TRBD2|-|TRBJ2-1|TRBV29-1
CSVAPAGDGEQFF
TGCAGCGTTGCCCCAGCGGGAGATGGTGAGCAGTTCTTC
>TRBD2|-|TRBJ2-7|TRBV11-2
CASSLSSSGVYSYEQYF
TGTGCCAGCAGCTTATCGTCTAGCGGAGTTTACTCCTACGAGCAGTACTTC
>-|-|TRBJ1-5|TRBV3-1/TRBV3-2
CASSPGNQPQHF
TGTGCCAGCAGCCCAGGTAATCAGCCCCAGCATTTT